This TCR beta chain stems from a study of Siglec-9 on CD8 T cells in melanoma. Germline V gene lookup returns CDR1 SGHAT and CDR2 FQNNGV. The CDR3 covers 13 residues. Study-level results: An effector memory CD8+ subset marked by Siglec-9 reportedly appeared to gather in melanoma.

A word on this clone: Its antigen is unidentified. One end of the junction does not line up with germline, which may come from a read error.

Libraries were prepared by immunoSEQ multiplex PCR; TCRdb keeps only in-frame clonotypes and omits some of them. The sample contains around 1,300 clones, roughly 61% of which appear only once. This receptor was identified in a human donor in good health. Sequenced material: Siglec-9+ CD8+ T cells sorted from blood. The rearrangement joins TRBV11-2 to TRBJ1-4, with D possibly matching TRBD1 (5 bases). The CDR3 reads CASSIWRDGKLFF. In DNA, the CDR3 is TGCGCCAGCAGCATTTGGCGGGACGGAAAACTGTTTTTT.